The present T cell receptor beta chain was sequenced within a study of metastatic and nonmetastatic thyroid tumors. As for the study in general: From malignant and benign thyroid patients, repertoires in blood and in tumor or nodule tissue were compared. Broader study findings: Significantly greater TCR beta diversity was reportedly found in malignant thyroid tumors than in benign nodules (in blood and tumor).

Germline V lookup: CDR1 MRHNA, CDR2 SNTAGT. CDR3 length: 15 residues. This clone was observed a few times. The antigen remains unidentified. A junction boundary mismatches the germline segment, possibly from a read error. Patients had received no treatment of any kind before thyroid surgery. Authors' analysis steps: In papillary thyroid cancer, a distant-metastasis classifier was built using CDR3 differences across clinicopathological groups. MiXCR re-clonotyped the PCR reads for TCRdb. In this record, the V and J calls reflect TCRdb's handling and not the investigators' own analysis. The sample lists about 62,000 clones, just over 4% occurring once.

The clonotype comes from a female donor with papillary thyroid cancer or a benign thyroid nodule (not recorded which). Some clones in this sample may be carry-over from other donors' samples. Sequencing input: blood. The chain recombines TRBV6-4 with TRBJ2-1; tentatively, D is TRBD2 (7 bases). CDR3 nucleotide sequence: TGTGCCAGCACTGACGGGGGGCGGGTATACAAGGAGCAGTTCTTC. The encoded protein is CASTDGGRVYKEQFF.